This TCR beta chain was identified during a study of cytomegalovirus exposure and HLA in healthy donors. Whole-study context: One earlier analysis, a look at 150 million to 200 million T cells, found fewer than 140 million unique TCR beta sequences.

The PCR employed 60 Vbeta primers together with 13 Jbeta primers. In the study's own analysis: In a later analysis, roughly 11 million of about 80 million unique beta chains occurred in at least two donors. Sequencing used immunoSEQ multiplex PCR; TCRdb keeps in-frame clones, though not all of them. D and trimming were read from the DNA, whereas the V and J calls and clone size are those reported in that table. The sample holds 150,000 to 200,000 clones, roughly 80% seen once. Trimming at V came to 7 bases and at J to 9 bases, leaving 16 bases not matched to a gene. Looked up from germline, CDR1 is MNHEY and CDR2 is SMNVEV (reference sequence). The CDR3 is 16 amino acids.

The chain joins TRBV27 to TRBJ2-1; 9 positions agree with TRBD2. The receptor's source is a boy aged 5-17 years in good health and CMV-seronegative. The source material was PBMCs. The CDR3 coding sequence is TGTGCCAGCACGACCTGGGGTAGCGGGAGTTCCAGTGAGCAGTTCTTC. Its translation: CASTTWGSGSSSEQFF.